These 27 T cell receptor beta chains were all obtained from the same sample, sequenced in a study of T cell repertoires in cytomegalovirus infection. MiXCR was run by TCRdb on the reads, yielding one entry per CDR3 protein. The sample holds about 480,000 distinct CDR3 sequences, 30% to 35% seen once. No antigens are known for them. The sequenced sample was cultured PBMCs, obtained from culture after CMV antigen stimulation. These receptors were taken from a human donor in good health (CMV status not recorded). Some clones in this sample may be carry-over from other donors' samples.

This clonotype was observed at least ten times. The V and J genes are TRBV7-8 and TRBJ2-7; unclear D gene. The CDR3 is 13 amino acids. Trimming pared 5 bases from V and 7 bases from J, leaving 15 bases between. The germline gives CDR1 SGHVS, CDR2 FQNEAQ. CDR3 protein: CASSRGEAREQYV. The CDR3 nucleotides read TGTGCCAGCAGCCGTGGCGAAGCGCGGGAGCAGTACGTC.

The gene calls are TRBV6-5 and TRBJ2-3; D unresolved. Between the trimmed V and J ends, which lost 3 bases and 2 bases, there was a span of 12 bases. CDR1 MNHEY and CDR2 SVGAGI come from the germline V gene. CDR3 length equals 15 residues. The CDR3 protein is CASSYLAAVTDTQYF. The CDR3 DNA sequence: TGTGCCAGCAGTTATTTGGCGGCCGTCACAGATACGCAGTATTTT.

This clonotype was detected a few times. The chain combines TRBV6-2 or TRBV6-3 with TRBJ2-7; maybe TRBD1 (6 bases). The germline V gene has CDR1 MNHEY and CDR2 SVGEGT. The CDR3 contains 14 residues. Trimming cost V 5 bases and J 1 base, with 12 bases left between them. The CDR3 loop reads CASSLHTGSYEQYV. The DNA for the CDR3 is TGTGCCAGCAGTCTTCATACAGGGTCCTACGAGCAGTACGTC.

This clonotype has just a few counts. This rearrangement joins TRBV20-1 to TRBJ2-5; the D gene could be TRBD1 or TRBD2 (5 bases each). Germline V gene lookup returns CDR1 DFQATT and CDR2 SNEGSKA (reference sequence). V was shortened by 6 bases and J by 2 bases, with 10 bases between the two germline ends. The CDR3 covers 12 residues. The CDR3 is CSAWGIQETQYF. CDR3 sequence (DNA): TGCAGTGCGTGGGGGATACAAGAGACCCAGTACTTC.

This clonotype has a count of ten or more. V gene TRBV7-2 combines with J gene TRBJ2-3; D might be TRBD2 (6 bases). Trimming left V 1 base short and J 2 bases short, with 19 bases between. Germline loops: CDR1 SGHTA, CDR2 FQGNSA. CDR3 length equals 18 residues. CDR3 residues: CASSLGDLGSTLTDTQYF. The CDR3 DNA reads TGTGCCAGCAGCTTAGGGGATCTCGGGAGTACCCTCACAGATACGCAGTATTTT.

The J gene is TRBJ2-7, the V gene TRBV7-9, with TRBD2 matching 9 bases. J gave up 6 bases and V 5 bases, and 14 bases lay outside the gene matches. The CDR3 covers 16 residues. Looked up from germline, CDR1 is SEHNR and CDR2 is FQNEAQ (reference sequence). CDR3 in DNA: TGTGCCAGCAGCCCAACGGCTAGCGGGAAAAGTTTCGAGCAGTACTTC. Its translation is CASSPTASGKSFEQYF. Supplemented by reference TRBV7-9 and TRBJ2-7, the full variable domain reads DTGVSQNPRHKITKRGQNVTFRCDPISEHNRLYWYRQTLGQGPEFLTYFQNEAQLEKSRLLSDRFSAERPKGSFSTLEIQRTEQGDSAMYLCASSPTASGKSFEQYFGPGTRLTVT.

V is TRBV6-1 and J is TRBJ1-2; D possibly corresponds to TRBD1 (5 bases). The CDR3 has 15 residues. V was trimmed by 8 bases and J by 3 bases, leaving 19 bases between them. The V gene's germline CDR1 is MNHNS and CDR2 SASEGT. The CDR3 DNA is TGTGCCAGCGGCAGGAGCTGGGGGGTCGACTATGGCTACACCTTC. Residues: CASGRSWGVDYGYTF.

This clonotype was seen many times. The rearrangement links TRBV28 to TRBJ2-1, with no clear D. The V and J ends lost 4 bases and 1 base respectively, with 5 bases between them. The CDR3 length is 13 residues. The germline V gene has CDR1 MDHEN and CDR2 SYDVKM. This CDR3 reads CASSSQSYNEQFF. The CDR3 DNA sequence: TGTGCCAGCAGTTCGCAGTCCTACAATGAGCAGTTCTTC.

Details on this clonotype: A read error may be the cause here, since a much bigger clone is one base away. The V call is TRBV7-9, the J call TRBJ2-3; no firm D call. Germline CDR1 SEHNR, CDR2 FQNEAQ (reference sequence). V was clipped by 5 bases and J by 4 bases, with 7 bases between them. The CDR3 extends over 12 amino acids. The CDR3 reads CASSPASDTQYF. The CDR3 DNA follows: TGTGCCAGCAGCCCCGCGTCAGATACGCAGTATTTT.

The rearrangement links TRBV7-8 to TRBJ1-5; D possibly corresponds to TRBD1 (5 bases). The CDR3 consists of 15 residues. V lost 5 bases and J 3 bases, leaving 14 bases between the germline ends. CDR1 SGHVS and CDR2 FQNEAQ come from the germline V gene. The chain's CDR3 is CASSNYRDYNQPQHF. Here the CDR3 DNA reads TGTGCCAGCAGCAATTACCGGGACTACAATCAGCCCCAGCATTTT.

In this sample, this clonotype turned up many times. CDR3 sequence (DNA): TGTGCCAGCAGCCAGACTGGCGGGAGGGTCACAGATACGCAGTATTTT. Protein: CASSQTGGRVTDTQYF. V usage is TRBV7-2 and J usage is TRBJ2-3, with 9 bases matching TRBD2. The CDR3 length is 16 residues. The V gene's germline CDR1 is SGHTA and CDR2 FQGNSA. Losses at the gene ends were 5 bases for V and 2 bases for J; bases not matched to a gene: 8.

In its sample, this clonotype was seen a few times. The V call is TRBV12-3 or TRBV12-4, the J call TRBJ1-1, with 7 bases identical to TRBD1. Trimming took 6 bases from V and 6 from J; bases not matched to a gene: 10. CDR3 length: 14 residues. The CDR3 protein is CASRIQGPLAEAFF. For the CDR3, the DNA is TGTGCCAGCAGAATACAGGGGCCTCTGGCTGAAGCTTTCTTT.

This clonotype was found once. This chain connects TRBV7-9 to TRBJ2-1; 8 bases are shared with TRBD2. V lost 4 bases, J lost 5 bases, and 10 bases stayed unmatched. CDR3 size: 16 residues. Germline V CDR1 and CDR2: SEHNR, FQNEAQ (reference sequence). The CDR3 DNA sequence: TGTGCCAGCAGCTACAAAAGCGGGAGCAGGGACAATGAGCAGTTCTTC. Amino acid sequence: CASSYKSGSRDNEQFF.

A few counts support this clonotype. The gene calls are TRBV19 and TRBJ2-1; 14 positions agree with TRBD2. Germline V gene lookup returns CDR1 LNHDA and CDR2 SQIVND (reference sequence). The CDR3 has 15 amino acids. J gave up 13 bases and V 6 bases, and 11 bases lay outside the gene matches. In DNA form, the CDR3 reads TGTGCCAGTAGACGGGGACTAGCGGGAGAATGGGGACAGTTCTTC. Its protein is CASRRGLAGEWGQFF.

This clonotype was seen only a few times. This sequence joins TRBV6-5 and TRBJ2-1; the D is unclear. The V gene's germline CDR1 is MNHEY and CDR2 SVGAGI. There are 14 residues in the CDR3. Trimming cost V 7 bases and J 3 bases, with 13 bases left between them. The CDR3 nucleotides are TGTGCCAGCACCTATAGTGCGGACTACAATGAGCAGTTCTTC. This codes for CASTYSADYNEQFF.

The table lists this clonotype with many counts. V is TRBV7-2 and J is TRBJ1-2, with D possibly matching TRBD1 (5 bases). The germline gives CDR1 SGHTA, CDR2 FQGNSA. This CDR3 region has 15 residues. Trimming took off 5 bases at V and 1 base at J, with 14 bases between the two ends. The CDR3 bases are TGTGCCAGCAGCCCTTTGGCGGGGCGTAACTATGGCTACACCTTC. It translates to CASSPLAGRNYGYTF.

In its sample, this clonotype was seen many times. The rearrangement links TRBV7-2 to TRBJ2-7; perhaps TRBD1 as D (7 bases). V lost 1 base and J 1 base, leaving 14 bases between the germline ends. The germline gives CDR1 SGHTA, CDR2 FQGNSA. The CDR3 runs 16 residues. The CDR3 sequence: CASSLGGGTASYEQYF. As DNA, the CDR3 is TGTGCCAGCAGCTTAGGCGGCGGGACAGCTTCCTACGAGCAGTACTTC.

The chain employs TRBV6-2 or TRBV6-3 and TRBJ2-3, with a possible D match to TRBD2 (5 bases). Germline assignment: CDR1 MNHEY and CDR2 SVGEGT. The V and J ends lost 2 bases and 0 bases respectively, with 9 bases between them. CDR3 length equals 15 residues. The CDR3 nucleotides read TGTGCCAGCAGTTACGATAGCGCCAGCACAGATACGCAGTATTTT. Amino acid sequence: CASSYDSASTDTQYF.

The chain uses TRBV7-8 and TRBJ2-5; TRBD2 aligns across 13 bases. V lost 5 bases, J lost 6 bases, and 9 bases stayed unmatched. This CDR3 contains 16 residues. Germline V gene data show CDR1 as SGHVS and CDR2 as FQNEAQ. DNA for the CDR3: TGTGCCAGCAGCGCCATACTAGCGGGAGGGGGGAAGACCCAGTACTTC. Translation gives CASSAILAGGGKTQYF.

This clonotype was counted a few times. CDR3 coding DNA: TGTGCCAGCAGTAATAACGGTCTCGGGGTTTCACCCCTCCACTTT. It codes for CASSNNGLGVSPLHF. The chain uses TRBV2 and TRBJ1-6; D not certain. The CDR3 has 15 amino acids. Trimming took off 5 bases at V and 9 bases at J, with 17 bases between the two ends. CDR1 and CDR2 (germline): SNHLY, FYNNEI.

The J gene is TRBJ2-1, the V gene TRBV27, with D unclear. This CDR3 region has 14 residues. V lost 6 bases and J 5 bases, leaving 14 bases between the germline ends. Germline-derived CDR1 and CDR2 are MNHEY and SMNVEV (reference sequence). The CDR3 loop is CASSHSAADNEQFF. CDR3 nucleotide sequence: TGTGCCAGCAGCCACTCGGCAGCCGACAATGAGCAGTTCTTC.

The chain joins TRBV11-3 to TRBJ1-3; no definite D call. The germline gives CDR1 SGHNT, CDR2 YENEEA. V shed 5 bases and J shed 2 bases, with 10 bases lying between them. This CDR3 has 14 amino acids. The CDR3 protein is CASSRLRAGNTIYF. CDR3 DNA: TGTGCCAGCAGCCGCCTACGGGCTGGAAACACCATATATTTT.

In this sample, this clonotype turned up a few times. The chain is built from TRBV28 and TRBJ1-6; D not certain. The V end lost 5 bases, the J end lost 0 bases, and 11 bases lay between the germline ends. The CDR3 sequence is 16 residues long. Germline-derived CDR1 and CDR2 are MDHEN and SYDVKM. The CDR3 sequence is CASSLRTSSYNSPLHF. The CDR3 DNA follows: TGTGCCAGCAGTCTTCGAACAAGCTCCTATAATTCACCCCTCCACTTT. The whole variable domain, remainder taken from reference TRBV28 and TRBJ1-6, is DVKVTQSSRYLVKRTGEKVFLECVQDMDHENMFWYRQDPGLGLRLIYFSYDVKMKEKGDIPEGYSVSREKKERFSLILESASTNQTSMYLCASSLRTSSYNSPLHFGNGTRLTVT.

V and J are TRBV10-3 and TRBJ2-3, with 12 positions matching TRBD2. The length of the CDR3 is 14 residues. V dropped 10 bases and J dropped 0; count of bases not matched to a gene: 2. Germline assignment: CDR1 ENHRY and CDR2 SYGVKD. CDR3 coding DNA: TGTGCCACAGGGACTAGCGGGAGCACAGATACGCAGTATTTT. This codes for CATGTSGSTDTQYF.

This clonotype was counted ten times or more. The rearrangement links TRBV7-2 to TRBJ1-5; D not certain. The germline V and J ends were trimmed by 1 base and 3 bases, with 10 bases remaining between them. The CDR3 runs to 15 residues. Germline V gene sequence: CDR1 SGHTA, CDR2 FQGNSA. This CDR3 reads CASSLDRRINQPQHF. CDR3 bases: TGTGCCAGCAGCTTAGATCGCCGGATCAATCAGCCCCAGCATTTT.

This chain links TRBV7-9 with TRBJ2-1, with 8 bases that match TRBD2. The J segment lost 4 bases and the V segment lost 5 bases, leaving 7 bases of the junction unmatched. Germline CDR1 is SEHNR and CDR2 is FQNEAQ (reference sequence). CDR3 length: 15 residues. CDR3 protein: CASSPELAGYNEQFF. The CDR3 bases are TGTGCCAGCAGCCCCGAGTTAGCGGGGTACAATGAGCAGTTCTTC.

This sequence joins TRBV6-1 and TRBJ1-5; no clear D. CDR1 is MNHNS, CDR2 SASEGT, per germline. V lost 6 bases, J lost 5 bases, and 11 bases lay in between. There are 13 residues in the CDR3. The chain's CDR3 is CASSRSRDQPQHF. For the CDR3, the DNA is TGTGCCAGCAGCCGGAGCCGGGATCAGCCCCAGCATTTT.